This T cell receptor (beta chain) was sequenced for a study of OX40 agonist ivuxolimab in advanced cancers. The study, taken as a whole, reports: Also present in some nonresponders was a low level of normalized T-cell clonal expansion.

TCRdb keeps only in-frame clones here, not all; method: immunoSEQ multiplex PCR. Of about 50,000 clones listed, less than 85% are singletons. Worth noting for this clone: Its matching antigen is unknown.

This receptor was taken from an adult with an advanced solid tumor such as melanoma, head and neck, liver or kidney cancer. This material consisted of CD4+ or CD8+ T cells sorted from blood, taken in a trial of the OX40 agonist ivuxolimab.

The CDR3 DNA reads as TGTGCCAGCAGTTCCAAGACAGGGAATTCACCCCTCCACTTT. It encodes CASSSKTGNSPLHF. The V call is TRBV6-5, the J call TRBJ1-6; 7 positions match TRBD1. CDR1 MNHEY and CDR2 SVGAGI come from the germline V gene. The J segment lost 7 bases and the V segment lost 4 bases, leaving 4 bases of the junction unmatched. This CDR3 is 14 amino acids long.